This TCR beta chain derives from a study of CD8 T cells in Susac syndrome. The germline gives CDR1 SGHNT, CDR2 YYREEE (reference sequence). The junction had 5 bases not matched to a gene; V was cut back by 0 bases and J by 5 bases. CDR3 length equals 14 residues. Negative isolation yielded CD8+ and CD4+ T cells; FACS enriched TEMRA cells. RNA totalling about 0.45 to 1 ug underwent reverse transcription with random hexamers. TCRdb fed the immunoSEQ multiplex PCR reads into MiXCR, producing one record per CDR3 protein. The sample records around 270,000 distinct CDR3 sequences, 65% to 90% being singletons.

This clonotype was sampled from a human donor with multiple sclerosis. V is TRBV5-4 and J is TRBJ2-7, with TRBD1 identical over 7 bases. Input material: CD8+ T cells from PBMCs. CDR3 protein: CASSLGDSVHEQYF. As DNA, the CDR3 is TGTGCCAGCAGCTTGGGGGACAGCGTCCACGAGCAGTACTTC.